Sequencing of this TCR beta chain was carried out in a study of blood T cell repertoires in COVID-19. The CDR3 sequence is 17 residues long. Germline CDR1 reads SGHRS; CDR2 reads YFSETQ. Losses at the gene ends were 2 bases for V and 6 bases for J; bases not matched to a gene: 11. Method: immunoSEQ multiplex PCR; TCRdb's copy keeps in-frame clones and lacks some. This sample carries around 100,000 clones, 85% to 95% of them seen once, and the ten largest clones take 5.7%. This chain uses TRBV5-1 with TRBJ2-2, with TRBD1 matching 9 bases. The specimen was peripheral blood. The clonotype was recovered from a man aged 50 or older with active COVID-19. CDR3 in DNA: TGCGCCAGCAGCTTTTCTTCCGGGACAGGGATCCCCGGGGAGCTGTTTTTT. As protein: CASSFSSGTGIPGELFF.